This TCR beta chain was observed in a study of control samples from healthy donors and cancer patients (dated by TCRdb to the early 2020s). Library method: the immunoSEQ multiplex PCR assay. Not all clones reach the TCRdb copy of this immuneACCESS table, which keeps in-frame sequences only. Checked studies attribute under half of the gap to unresolved V genes and leave the rest unexplained. Counted in this sample were about 120,000 clones; 85% to 95% of them appeared once. Together, the top ten hold roughly 2.5% of the sample. V lost 6 bases and J lost 2 bases; the stretch between them is 13 bases long. The CDR3, from cysteine to phenylalanine, totals 14 residues. This entry keeps only the CDR3 DNA: 42 bases, framed from base 1. Reading the germline V gene gives CDR1 SNHLY and CDR2 FYNNEI. To note about this clone: Its antigen is still unknown. Nothing much larger sits one base from this clone, and base qualities are not available.

The rearranged chain carries TRBV2 and TRBJ1-2; the D segment cannot be called with confidence. Sequenced input: blood. The receptor was derived from a man aged 30 to 45 in good health. For the CDR3, the sequence is CASSGRTGNYGYTF. The DNA is as follows: TGTGCCAGCAGCGGCCGGACGGGAAACTATGGCTACACCTTC.